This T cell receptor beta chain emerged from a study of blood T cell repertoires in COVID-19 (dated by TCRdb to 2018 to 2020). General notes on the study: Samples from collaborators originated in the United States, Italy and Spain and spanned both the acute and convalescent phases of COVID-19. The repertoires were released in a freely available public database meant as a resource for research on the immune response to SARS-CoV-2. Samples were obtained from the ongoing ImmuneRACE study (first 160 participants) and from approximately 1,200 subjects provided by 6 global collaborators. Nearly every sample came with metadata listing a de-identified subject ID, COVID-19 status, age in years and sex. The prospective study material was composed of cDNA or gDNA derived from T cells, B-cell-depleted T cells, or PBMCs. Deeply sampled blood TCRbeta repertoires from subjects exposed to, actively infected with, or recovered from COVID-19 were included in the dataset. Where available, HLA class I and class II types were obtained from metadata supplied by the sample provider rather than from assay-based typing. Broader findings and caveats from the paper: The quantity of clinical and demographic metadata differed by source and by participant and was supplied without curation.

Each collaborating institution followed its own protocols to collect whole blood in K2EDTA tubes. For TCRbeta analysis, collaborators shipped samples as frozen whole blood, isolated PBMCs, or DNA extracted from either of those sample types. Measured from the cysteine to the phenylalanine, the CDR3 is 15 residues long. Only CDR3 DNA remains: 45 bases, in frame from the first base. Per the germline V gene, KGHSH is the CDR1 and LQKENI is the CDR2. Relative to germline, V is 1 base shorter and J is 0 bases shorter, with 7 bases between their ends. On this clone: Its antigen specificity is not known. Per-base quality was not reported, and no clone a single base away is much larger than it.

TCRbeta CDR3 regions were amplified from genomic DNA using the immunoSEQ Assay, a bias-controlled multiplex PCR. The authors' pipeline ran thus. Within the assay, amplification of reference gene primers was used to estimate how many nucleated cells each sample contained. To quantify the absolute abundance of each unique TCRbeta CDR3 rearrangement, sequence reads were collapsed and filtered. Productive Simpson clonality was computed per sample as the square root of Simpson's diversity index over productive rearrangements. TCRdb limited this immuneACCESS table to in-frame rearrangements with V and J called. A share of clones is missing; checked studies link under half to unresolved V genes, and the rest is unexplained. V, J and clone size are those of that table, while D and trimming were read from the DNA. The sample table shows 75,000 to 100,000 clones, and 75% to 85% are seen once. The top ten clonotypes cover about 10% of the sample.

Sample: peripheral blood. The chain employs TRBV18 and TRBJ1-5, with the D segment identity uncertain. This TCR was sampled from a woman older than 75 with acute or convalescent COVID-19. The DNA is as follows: TGTGCCAGCTCACCACGCGGGAATAGCAATCAGCCCCAGCATTTT. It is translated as CASSPRGNSNQPQHF.